A single sample gave rise to the 20 T cell receptor beta chains below, sequenced in a study of T cell responses to AZD1222 COVID-19 vaccine. Clones were sequenced by immunoSEQ multiplex PCR, and TCRdb holds only the in-frame ones, with some missing. Of roughly 100,000 clones in the sample, 87% were seen once. Here the sequenced sample was peripheral blood, taken 28 days after the second AZD1222 dose. The receptors come from an adult who received the AZD1222 COVID-19 vaccine.

The V gene is TRBV4-1, the J gene TRBJ1-2; D is unresolved. Trimming removed 1 base at V and 1 base at J, with 10 bases between. From germline, CDR1 is MGHRA and CDR2 YSYEKL. The CDR3 contains 15 residues. The CDR3 here is CASSQVIGFNYGYTF. For the CDR3, the DNA is TGCGCCAGCAGCCAAGTAATCGGGTTTAACTATGGCTACACCTTC.

The chain is built from TRBV28 and TRBJ2-5, with 12 bases matching TRBD2. The CDR3 loop spans 17 amino acids. CDR1 and CDR2 from the germline V gene are MDHEN and SYDVKM. Germline trimming cut 3 bases from V and 3 bases from J; bases unmatched to any gene: 8. CDR3 residues: CASSLPNGLAGKETQYF. In DNA, the CDR3 is TGTGCCAGCAGTTTGCCCAACGGACTAGCGGGAAAAGAGACCCAGTACTTC.

The rearrangement links TRBV18 to TRBJ2-3, with a tentative D call TRBD1 (6 bases). CDR3 length: 15 amino acids. The germline CDR1 and CDR2 sequences are KGHSH and LQKENI. Trimming took off 2 bases at V and 5 bases at J, with 14 bases between the two ends. CDR3 DNA sequence: TGTGCCAGCTCACCAACAGGGCTTCGGAAAGATACGCAGTATTTT. Its protein product is CASSPTGLRKDTQYF.

A single count supports this clone. The V gene is TRBV2, the J gene TRBJ2-7; the D gene could be TRBD1 or TRBD2 (6 bases each). The CDR3 totals 14 residues. The V gene's germline CDR1 is SNHLY and CDR2 FYNNEI. Trimming took off 6 bases at V and 6 bases at J, with 18 bases between the two ends. CDR3 loop: CASSRGHDAIEQYF. The CDR3 coding sequence is TGTGCCAGCAGCCGGGGGCATGATGCTATCGAGCAGTACTTC.

The chain links TRBV9 to TRBJ2-1, with D unresolved. The V end was cut by 3 bases, the J end by 0 bases, with 7 bases between. This CDR3 spans 14 amino acids. Per the germline V gene, CDR1 is SGDLS and CDR2 is YYNGEE. CDR3 nucleotide sequence: TGTGCCAGCAGCGGGGTTAGCTCCTACAATGAGCAGTTCTTC. Encoded protein: CASSGVSSYNEQFF.

The J gene is TRBJ1-4, the V gene TRBV5-1; D is unclear. The V end was cut by 3 bases, the J end by 4 bases, with 22 bases between. The CDR3 length is 18 residues. In germline, CDR1 is SGHRS, CDR2 YFSETQ. CDR3 nucleotides: TGCGCCAGCAGCTGGAGACTCAGGAGAGGCACCTTTAATGAAAAACTGTTTTTT. Translating gives CASSWRLRRGTFNEKLFF. The whole variable domain, filled in from reference TRBV5-1 and TRBJ1-4, reads KAGVTQTPRYLIKTRGQQVTLSCSPISGHRSVSWYQQTPGQGLQFLFEYFSETQRNKGNFPGRFSGRQFSNSRSEMNVSTLELGDSALYLCASSWRLRRGTFNEKLFFGSGTQLSVL.

The CDR3 here is CASSPGQTNQETQYF. The CDR3 DNA reads TGTGCCAGCAGTCCGGGACAAACAAACCAAGAGACCCAGTACTTC. The V and J genes are TRBV27 and TRBJ2-5; perhaps TRBD1 as D (6 bases). The CDR3 contains 15 residues. Trimming removed 5 bases from V and 0 bases from J, with 13 bases in between. Germline loops: CDR1 MNHEY, CDR2 SMNVEV (reference sequence).

The V and J genes are TRBV21-1 and TRBJ2-7; the tabulated D call, TRBD2, remains unverified against the DNA. TRBV21-1 is described as a pseudogene. CDR3 length: 11 amino acids. The CDR3 protein is CASSNNWEQYF. The DNA of the CDR3 is TGTGCCAGCAGCAACAACTGGGAGCAGTACTTC.

The V and J genes are TRBV14 and TRBJ1-2, with no clear D. CDR1 SGHDN and CDR2 FVKESK come from the germline V gene. V was shortened by 2 bases and J by 7 bases, with 14 bases between the two germline ends. The CDR3 is made up of 14 amino acids. Written as DNA, the CDR3 is TGTGCCAGCAGCCAATATGAGGTTTCAACTGGCTACACCTTC. It translates to CASSQYEVSTGYTF.

The chain couples TRBV5-1 to TRBJ1-2; the D gene is possibly TRBD1 (5 bases). V shed 0 bases and J shed 2 bases, with 20 bases lying between them. The CDR3 spans 18 residues. Germline values: CDR1 SGHRS, CDR2 YFSETQ. The CDR3 nucleotides read TGCGCCAGCAGCTTGGTTGCCGGGACTATCCAGTCCAACTATGGCTACACCTTC. As protein: CASSLVAGTIQSNYGYTF.

The chain employs TRBV6-5 and TRBJ1-2; D possibly corresponds to TRBD1 (5 bases). The CDR3 contains 14 residues. V was clipped by 6 bases and J by 6 bases, with 17 bases between them. Germline CDR1 is MNHEY and CDR2 is SVGAGI. The CDR3 DNA reads TGTGCCAGCAGACACTCCGTCAGGGACCATGGCTACACCTTC. Protein product: CASRHSVRDHGYTF.

This sequence joins TRBV4-1 and TRBJ1-5; D remains ambiguous. Germline V lookup: CDR1 MGHRA, CDR2 YSYEKL. The CDR3 is 14 residues long. Deletions cut 3 bases from V and 7 bases from J, with 13 bases between. The CDR3 DNA follows: TGCGCCAGCAGCCATGCACCGGGATCCCAGCCCCAGCATTTT. The encoded protein is CASSHAPGSQPQHF.

The V and J genes are TRBV19 and TRBJ1-1; maybe TRBD1 (6 bases). V dropped 7 bases and J dropped 11 bases, with 20 bases sitting between them. This CDR3 has 13 amino acids. The V gene's germline CDR1 is LNHDA and CDR2 SQIVND (reference sequence). CDR3 residues: CASTRRGGLGAFF. CDR3 bases: TGTGCCAGTACCCGGAGAGGGGGGCTCGGTGCTTTCTTT.

The chain uses TRBV10-3 and TRBJ2-6; TRBD1 matches 7 bases. This CDR3 has 14 amino acids. V was pared by 8 bases and J by 2 bases, with 3 bases of the junction left unmatched. Per germline, CDR1 ENHRY and CDR2 SYGVKD. As DNA, the CDR3 is TGTGCCATCGGTACAGGGGCTGGGGCCAACGTCCTGACTTTC. It encodes CAIGTGAGANVLTF.

The genes are TRBV5-5 and TRBJ1-5, with D unresolved. Trimming removed 0 bases at V and 0 bases at J, with 4 bases between. This CDR3 is built from 14 residues. Germline CDR1 SGHKS, CDR2 YYEKEE (reference sequence). CDR3 DNA: TGTGCCAGCAGCTTGGGTTATAGCAATCAGCCCCAGCATTTT. Translation: CASSLGYSNQPQHF. Based on the CDR3 plus reference TRBV5-5 and TRBJ1-5, the full variable domain is DAGVTQSPTHLIKTRGQQVTLRCSPISGHKSVSWYQQVLGQGPQFIFQYYEKEERGRGNFPDRFSARQFPNYSSELNVNALLLGDSALYLCASSLGYSNQPQHFGDGTRLSIL.

The V and J genes are TRBV6-5 and TRBJ2-1; the D gene is possibly TRBD2 (6 bases). CDR1 is MNHEY, CDR2 SVGAGI, per germline. V lost 7 bases and J 2 bases, leaving 15 bases between the germline ends. The CDR3 length is 15 residues. The CDR3 protein is CASTPAGGPYNEQFF. CDR3 nucleotide sequence: TGTGCCAGCACTCCGGCCGGGGGACCCTACAATGAGCAGTTCTTC.

This chain joins TRBV9 and TRBJ2-2; D gene ambiguous. The germline CDR1 and CDR2 sequences are SGDLS and YYNGEE. The CDR3 extends over 12 amino acids. The germline V and J ends were trimmed by 0 bases and 7 bases, with 4 bases remaining between them. The CDR3 region is CASSVVYGELFF. CDR3 nucleotides: TGTGCCAGCAGCGTAGTTTACGGGGAGCTGTTTTTT.

The chain couples TRBV7-9 to TRBJ2-2, with TRBD2 matching over 8 bases. The germline gives CDR1 SEHNR, CDR2 FQNEAQ (reference sequence). With 6 bases clipped from V and 9 bases from J, the junction kept 9 bases outside the gene matches. This CDR3 is built from 14 residues. The CDR3 DNA follows: TGTGCCAGCAGGCGGGAGGCGGGAGGCCGGGAGCTGTTTTTT. This gives the protein CASRREAGGRELFF.

The V call is TRBV5-5, the J call TRBJ1-1; maybe TRBD1 (5 bases). This CDR3 contains 14 residues. CDR1 SGHKS and CDR2 YYEKEE come from the germline V gene (reference sequence). V was pared by 1 base and J by 4 bases, with 11 bases between. CDR3 residues: CASSLNGGATEAFF. The CDR3 DNA reads as TGTGCCAGCAGCTTGAACGGAGGGGCCACTGAAGCTTTCTTT.

The chain is built from TRBV5-1 and TRBJ2-4; a possible D gene is TRBD1 (7 bases). V gave up 2 bases and J gave up 6 bases, with 18 bases separating them. There are 16 residues in the CDR3. CDR1 is SGHRS, CDR2 YFSETQ, per germline. The DNA of the CDR3 is TGCGCCAGCAGCTTAAATCTGGACAGGAGGGGAAACATTCAGTACTTC. As protein: CASSLNLDRRGNIQYF. Combining the CDR3 with reference TRBV5-1 and TRBJ2-4 gives the whole variable domain KAGVTQTPRYLIKTRGQQVTLSCSPISGHRSVSWYQQTPGQGLQFLFEYFSETQRNKGNFPGRFSGRQFSNSRSEMNVSTLELGDSALYLCASSLNLDRRGNIQYFGAGTRLSVL.